The next 28 T cell receptor beta chains were all read from a single sample in a study of blood T cell repertoires in COVID-19. TCRdb's table, derived via immunoSEQ multiplex PCR, lists solely in-frame clones and lacks some. The sample has around 260,000 clones, about 87% seen once. The sequenced sample consisted of peripheral blood. These receptors were obtained from a man in his 60s who had recovered from COVID-19.

This chain joins TRBV7-2 and TRBJ2-7; TRBD1 might be the D (5 bases). V dropped 1 base and J dropped 8 bases, with 9 bases sitting between them. Per the germline V gene, CDR1 is SGHTA and CDR2 is FQGNSA. The CDR3 runs to 12 residues. This CDR3 is CASSLDGAKQYF. The DNA for the CDR3 is TGTGCCAGCAGCTTAGATGGGGCGAAGCAGTACTTC.

The chain links TRBV7-9 to TRBJ1-6; D unresolved. V was trimmed by 1 base and J by 13 bases, leaving 11 bases between them. There are 13 residues in the CDR3. In germline, CDR1 is SEHNR, CDR2 FQNEAQ (reference sequence). CDR3 sequence reads: CASSLGQIWPLHF. Written as DNA, the CDR3 is TGTGCCAGCAGCTTAGGGCAGATATGGCCCCTCCACTTT. The full variable domain, in which reference TRBV7-9 and TRBJ1-6 provide the parts outside the CDR3, is DTGVSQNPRHKITKRGQNVTFRCDPISEHNRLYWYRQTLGQGPEFLTYFQNEAQLEKSRLLSDRFSAERPKGSFSTLEIQRTEQGDSAMYLCASSLGQIWPLHFGNGTRLTVT.

The chain employs TRBV5-1 and TRBJ2-1, with TRBD2 matching over 7 bases. V lost 0 bases, J lost 6 bases, and 3 bases stayed unmatched. Germline V lookup: CDR1 SGHRS, CDR2 YFSETQ. This CDR3 spans 14 amino acids. The CDR3 is CASSLGRGSNEQFF. CDR3 sequence (DNA): TGCGCCAGCAGCTTGGGGCGGGGGAGCAATGAGCAGTTCTTC.

This sequence joins TRBV19 and TRBJ2-3, with D possibly being TRBD2 (6 bases). Trimming left V 7 bases short and J 1 base short, with 15 bases between. From germline, CDR1 is LNHDA and CDR2 SQIVND (reference sequence). The CDR3 sequence is 15 residues long. The CDR3 sequence is CASTLRDGGTDTQYF. The CDR3 DNA is TGTGCCAGTACCCTGCGGGACGGTGGCACAGATACGCAGTATTTT.

The J gene is TRBJ2-1, the V gene TRBV14; no reliable D call. CDR1 SGHDN and CDR2 FVKESK come from the germline V gene. The CDR3 extends over 17 amino acids. V was pared by 0 bases and J by 4 bases, with 16 bases between. The chain's CDR3 is CASSQEINPLQYNEQFF. DNA of the CDR3: TGTGCCAGCAGCCAAGAGATTAACCCATTGCAGTACAATGAGCAGTTCTTC.

This chain joins TRBV20-1 and TRBJ1-2; D gene ambiguous. The CDR3 loop spans 8 amino acids. The germline CDR1 and CDR2 sequences are DFQATT and SNEGSKA (reference sequence). The V end was cut by 6 bases, the J end by 8 bases, with 4 bases between. CDR3 DNA: TGCAGTGCGTTAGGCTACACCTTC. Its protein is CSALGYTF.

J is TRBJ1-1 and V is TRBV29-1; 10 bases align to TRBD1. The CDR3 loop spans 13 amino acids. Germline V lookup: CDR1 SQVTM, CDR2 ANQGSEA. Trimming removed 6 bases from V and 7 bases from J; junction bases left unmatched: 8. CDR3 nucleotide sequence: TGCAGCGTGATGACAGGGGGCGAGGGTGAAGCTTTCTTT. Amino acid sequence: CSVMTGGEGEAFF. Full variable domain (remainder filled in from reference TRBV29-1 and TRBJ1-1): SAVISQKPSRDICQRGTSLTIQCQVDSQVTMMFWYRQQPGQSLTLIATANQGSEATYESGFVIDKFPISRPNLTFSTLTVSNMSPEDSSIYLCSVMTGGEGEAFFGQGTRLTVV.

The genes are TRBV5-1 and TRBJ2-7; 8 bases map to TRBD1. The CDR3 runs 15 residues. Germline CDR1 is SGHRS and CDR2 is YFSETQ. V lost 4 bases to trimming and J lost 2 bases; unmatched junction nucleotides: 8. The chain's CDR3 is CASSPTGVTTYEQYF. The DNA of the CDR3 is TGCGCCAGCAGCCCGACAGGGGTGACTACCTACGAGCAGTACTTC.

This clone was seen once. V usage is TRBV11-2 and J usage is TRBJ2-7; maybe TRBD1 (6 bases). Trimming pared 4 bases from V and 6 bases from J, leaving 10 bases between. The CDR3 sequence is 12 residues long. Germline CDR1 reads SGHAT; CDR2 reads FQNNGV. The CDR3: CASSSDRSEQYF. For the CDR3, the DNA is TGTGCCAGCAGCTCCGACAGGAGCGAGCAGTACTTC.

This clone was recorded a few times. The chain recombines TRBV15 with TRBJ2-7; 8 bases are shared with TRBD1. The length of the CDR3 is 16 residues. CDR1 LNHNV and CDR2 YYDKDF come from the germline V gene (reference sequence). With 5 bases clipped from V and 4 bases from J, the junction kept 13 bases outside the gene matches. CDR3 bases: TGTGCCACCAGCTTTCCGTCCGGGACAGGAGTATACGAGCAGTACTTC. Protein sequence: CATSFPSGTGVYEQYF. Full variable domain (rest looked up from reference TRBV15 and TRBJ2-7): DAMVIQNPRYQVTQFGKPVTLSCSQTLNHNVMYWYQQKSSQAPKLLFHYYDKDFNNEADTPDNFQSRRPNTSFCFLDIRSPGLGDTAMYLCATSFPSGTGVYEQYFGPGTRLTVT.

V is TRBV3-1 (or the pseudogene TRBV3-2) and J is TRBJ1-5; a weak D match, TRBD1 (5 bases). The V end was cut by 1 base, the J end by 0 bases, with 16 bases between. The CDR3 is 18 amino acids. The germline gives CDR1 LGHDT, CDR2 YNNKEL (reference sequence). The CDR3 protein is CASSQGLTGRNSNQPQHF. The DNA for the CDR3 is TGTGCCAGCAGCCAAGGTCTTACAGGTCGAAATAGCAATCAGCCCCAGCATTTT.

This clone has more than one count but fewer than ten. The gene calls are TRBV7-9 and TRBJ1-1, with D unresolved. CDR1 and CDR2 (germline): SEHNR, FQNEAQ (reference sequence). The CDR3 sequence is 15 residues long. V gave up 1 base and J gave up 1 base, with 10 bases separating them. This CDR3 reads CASSLGGGGNTEAFF. The CDR3 nucleotides read TGTGCCAGCAGCTTAGGGGGAGGAGGGAACACTGAAGCTTTCTTT.

The CDR3 nucleotides read TGTGCCAGCAGCTTAGCGACTAGCGGGGGCGGGTACGAGCAGTACTTC. This translates into CASSLATSGGGYEQYF. This chain connects TRBV7-6 to TRBJ2-7; 12 bases align to TRBD2. Germline V gene lookup returns CDR1 SGHVS and CDR2 FNYEAQ. CDR3 length equals 16 residues. Unmatched junction bases numbered 4, after V lost 0 bases and J lost 4 bases.

V is TRBV11-2 and J is TRBJ2-3, with TRBD1 matching over 7 bases. This CDR3 has 14 residues. With V trimmed by 2 bases and J by 3 bases, 2 bases remained unmatched. Germline CDR1 is SGHAT and CDR2 is FQNNGV. Here the CDR3 reads CASSLNRGTDTQYF. The DNA of the CDR3 is TGTGCCAGCAGCTTAAACAGGGGAACAGATACGCAGTATTTT.

The chain has TRBV7-9 and TRBJ1-2; TRBD1 aligns across 10 bases. Germline values: CDR1 SEHNR, CDR2 FQNEAQ (reference sequence). Trimming at V came to 1 base and at J to 7 bases, leaving 6 bases not matched to a gene. CDR3 size: 15 residues. This CDR3 is CASSLERGQGLGYTF. CDR3 bases: TGTGCCAGCAGCTTAGAGAGGGGACAGGGGCTTGGCTACACCTTC.

This clone was observed a handful of times. This sequence joins TRBV6-1 and TRBJ2-1; maybe TRBD1 (6 bases). Germline V gene data show CDR1 as MNHNS and CDR2 as SASEGT. The CDR3 consists of 16 residues. The V end lost 0 bases, the J end lost 1 base, and 10 bases lay between the germline ends. The CDR3 is CASSEAQGPSYNEQFF. CDR3 DNA: TGTGCCAGCAGTGAAGCGCAGGGGCCGTCCTACAATGAGCAGTTCTTC.

This chain connects TRBV5-1 to TRBJ2-1; weak D call: TRBD2 (6 bases). In germline, CDR1 is SGHRS, CDR2 YFSETQ. This CDR3 is 14 amino acids long. The germline V and J ends were trimmed by 6 bases and 2 bases, with 12 bases remaining between them. For the CDR3, the DNA is TGCGCCAGCAATCCGGGGGTGACCTACAATGAGCAGTTCTTC. Translated: CASNPGVTYNEQFF.

This clone was recorded once. J is TRBJ1-6 and V is TRBV7-3; possible D gene TRBD1, 5 bases. Germline V gene lookup returns CDR1 SGHTA and CDR2 FQGTGA. V was cut by 0 bases and J by 7 bases, with 10 bases left in between. The CDR3 contains 15 residues. The CDR3 sequence: CASSLTGQGNSPLHF. The CDR3 DNA sequence: TGTGCCAGCAGCTTAACGGGGCAGGGAAATTCACCCCTCCACTTT.

The chain joins TRBV11-2 to TRBJ2-1, with TRBD2 matching over 7 bases. The CDR3 is 16 amino acids. The germline V gene encodes CDR1 SGHAT and CDR2 FQNNGV. J gave up 6 bases and V 1 base, and 9 bases lay outside the gene matches. In nucleotides, the CDR3 is TGTGCCAGCAGCTTAGGGGCACTAGCGATCGGCAATGAGCAGTTCTTC. It encodes CASSLGALAIGNEQFF.

The chain has TRBV11-1 and TRBJ1-1; D possibly corresponds to TRBD1 (5 bases). Trimming removed 2 bases at V and 4 bases at J, with 11 bases between. This CDR3 region has 14 residues. Germline CDR1 is SGHAT and CDR2 is FQDESV (reference sequence). For the CDR3, the DNA is TGTGCCAGCAGCTTACGGGGGAGGGGCACTGAAGCTTTCTTT. Its protein product is CASSLRGRGTEAFF.

The chain combines TRBV12-5 with TRBJ2-2; weak D call: TRBD1 (6 bases). V was shortened by 6 bases and J by 1 base, with 12 bases between the two germline ends. This CDR3 has 15 amino acids. Per germline, CDR1 LGHNT and CDR2 FRNRAP. The CDR3 coding sequence is TGTGCTAGTGGGGTAGGACAGTTGAACACCGGGGAGCTGTTTTTT. This translates into CASGVGQLNTGELFF. Full variable domain (missing parts from reference TRBV12-5 and TRBJ2-2): DARVTQTPRHKVTEMGQEVTMRCQPILGHNTVFWYRQTMMQGLELLAYFRNRAPLDDSGMPKDRFSAEMPDATLATLKIQPSEPRDSAVYFCASGVGQLNTGELFFGEGSRLTVL.

This sequence joins TRBV6-2 or TRBV6-3 and TRBJ1-2, with TRBD1 matching over 7 bases. The CDR3 is made up of 13 amino acids. The V gene end was trimmed by 6 bases and the J gene end by 4 bases; junction bases not matched to a gene: 5. Per germline, CDR1 MNHEY and CDR2 SVGEGT. The CDR3 bases are TGTGCCAGCAGCCCAACAGGGGTCTATGGCTACACCTTC. The encoded protein is CASSPTGVYGYTF.

In DNA form, the CDR3 reads TGTGCCAGCAGTTACTCGACAGCCCTCGAGCAGTACTTC. As protein: CASSYSTALEQYF. The chain carries TRBV6-2 or TRBV6-3 and TRBJ2-7; a weak D match, TRBD1 (5 bases). The CDR3 consists of 13 residues. Germline CDR1 reads MNHEY; CDR2 reads SVGEGT. The V and J ends lost 0 bases and 6 bases respectively, with 9 bases between them.

This chain joins TRBV9 and TRBJ2-1, with D maybe TRBD1 (6 bases). The CDR3 totals 16 residues. CDR1 is SGDLS, CDR2 YYNGEE, per germline. The V gene lost 3 bases and the J gene lost 6 bases, with 19 bases spanning the gap. The CDR3 here is CASSALGQGLSNEQFF. For the CDR3, the DNA is TGTGCCAGCAGCGCCCTTGGGCAGGGGCTAAGCAATGAGCAGTTCTTC.

This chain connects TRBV7-2 to TRBJ1-2; 8 bases map to TRBD1. The CDR3 has 16 amino acids. Germline CDR1 reads SGHTA; CDR2 reads FQGNSA. J was trimmed by 5 bases and V by 4 bases; bases with no gene match: 12. This CDR3 reads CASSSGTGITLYGYTF. The CDR3 nucleotides are TGTGCCAGCAGCTCCGGGACAGGCATAACCCTATATGGCTACACCTTC.

The V and J genes are TRBV4-2 and TRBJ1-2, with TRBD1 matching 7 bases. Losses at the gene ends were 5 bases for V and 2 bases for J; bases not matched to a gene: 2. The CDR3 length is 13 residues. Germline CDR1 reads LGHNA; CDR2 reads YNFKEQ. The CDR3 here is CASSVQGNYGYTF. The CDR3 DNA sequence: TGTGCCAGCAGCGTACAGGGGAACTATGGCTACACCTTC.

This chain links TRBV5-4 with TRBJ1-3; 11 positions match TRBD1. Germline V gives CDR1 SGHNT, CDR2 YYREEE (reference sequence). The CDR3 contains 17 residues. Losses at the gene ends were 5 bases for V and 0 bases for J; bases not matched to a gene: 7. The CDR3 sequence: CASRSGTGGNSGNTIYF. CDR3 DNA: TGTGCCAGCAGATCCGGGACAGGGGGGAACTCTGGAAACACCATATATTTT.

The chain links TRBV6-5 to TRBJ2-7; tentatively, D is TRBD2 (6 bases). Trimming cost V 0 bases and J 0 bases, with 12 bases left between them. The CDR3 has 16 residues. Germline CDR1 is MNHEY and CDR2 is SVGAGI. The DNA for the CDR3 is TGTGCCAGCAGTTACTCTAGCGGCGACAGCTCCTACGAGCAGTACTTC. This encodes CASSYSSGDSSYEQYF.